This section outlines one TCR beta chain sequence together with its context. Its antigen is unknown. Sequencing used immunoSEQ multiplex PCR; TCRdb keeps in-frame clones, though not all of them. The sample records tens of thousands of clones, roughly nine tenths being singletons. This sample is drawn from a study of OX40 agonist ivuxolimab in advanced cancers. Background on the study: Eligibility admitted prior anti-PD-1, anti-PD-L1 or anti-CTLA-4 therapy; 35% to 40% had some.

Regarding the study as a whole: Partial responders at 0.1-3.0 mg/kg had among the lowest clonal expansion.

V lost 5 bases, J lost 1 base, and 11 bases lay in between. The CDR3 loop spans 14 amino acids. The V gene's germline CDR1 is MDHEN and CDR2 SYDVKM. The chain links TRBV28 to TRBJ1-1; no definite D call. The clonotype originates from an adult with an advanced solid tumor such as melanoma, head and neck, liver or kidney cancer. The sequencing here drew on CD4+ or CD8+ T cells sorted from blood, taken in a trial of the OX40 agonist ivuxolimab. CDR3 nucleotide sequence: TGTGCCAGCAGTCCCCCGGGAGCGAACACTGAAGCTTTCTTT. It encodes CASSPPGANTEAFF.